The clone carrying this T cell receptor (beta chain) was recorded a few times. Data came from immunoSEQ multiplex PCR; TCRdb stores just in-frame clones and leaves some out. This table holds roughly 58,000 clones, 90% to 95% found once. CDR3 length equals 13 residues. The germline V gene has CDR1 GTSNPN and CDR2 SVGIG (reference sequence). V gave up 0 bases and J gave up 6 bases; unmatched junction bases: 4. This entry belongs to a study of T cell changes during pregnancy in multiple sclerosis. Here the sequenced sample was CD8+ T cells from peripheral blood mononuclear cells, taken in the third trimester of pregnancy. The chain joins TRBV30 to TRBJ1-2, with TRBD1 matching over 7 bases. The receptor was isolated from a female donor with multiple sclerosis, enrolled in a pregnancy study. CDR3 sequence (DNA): TGTGCCTGGAGTGTTGGAACAGGGGATGGCTACACCTTC. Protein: CAWSVGTGDGYTF.